Shown below are 7 T cell receptor beta chains from a single sample sequenced in a study of early T cells in non-severe SARS-CoV-2 infection. TCRdb called the 5' RACE reads again in MiXCR, with one record for every CDR3 protein. Counted here are tens of thousands of distinct CDR3 sequences, around 7% occurring once; the ten biggest clones make up less than 3%. The sample consisted of whole blood. The receptors originated from an adult who was a healthcare worker with PCR-confirmed SARS-CoV-2 infection or an uninfected control (not recorded which).

The sample holds a few counts of this clonotype. The chain couples TRBV7-6 to TRBJ2-3; 12 bases map to TRBD2. Germline V CDR1 and CDR2: SGHVS, FNYEAQ. The CDR3 is made up of 17 amino acids. Losses at the gene ends were 5 bases for V and 5 bases for J; bases not matched to a gene: 11. In DNA, the CDR3 is TGTGCCAGCAGCCCACGACTAGCGGGAGCCTCTGGAGATACGCAGTATTTT. This encodes CASSPRLAGASGDTQYF. Combining the CDR3 with reference TRBV7-6 and TRBJ2-3 gives the whole variable domain GAGVSQSPRYKVTKRGQDVALRCDPISGHVSLYWYRQALGQGPEFLTYFNYEAQQDKSGLPNDRFSAERPEGSISTLTIQRTEQRDSAMYRCASSPRLAGASGDTQYFGPGTRLTVL.

In this sample, this clonotype turned up many times. The rearrangement uses TRBV6-1 and TRBJ1-1, with 9 bases matching TRBD1. The CDR3 contains 14 residues. V shed 6 bases, J shed 1 base, and the junction held 3 bases outside the gene matches. The germline V gene has CDR1 MNHNS and CDR2 SASEGT. The CDR3 is CASRGQGGNTEAFF. DNA of the CDR3: TGTGCCAGCAGGGGACAGGGAGGGAACACTGAAGCTTTCTTT.

V gene TRBV28 combines with J gene TRBJ2-3; D possibly corresponds to TRBD1 (6 bases). The CDR3 is made up of 15 amino acids. The ends were cut back, 6 bases at V and 3 bases at J, with 16 bases in the middle. Germline CDR1 and CDR2: MDHEN and SYDVKM. The CDR3 sequence is CASRLQGPHTDTQYF. The CDR3 region has the DNA TGTGCCAGCAGGCTACAGGGCCCTCATACAGATACGCAGTATTTT.

This clonotype was counted ten times or more. The V call is TRBV3-1, the J call TRBJ2-1, with 12 bases lining up with TRBD2. The germline CDR1 and CDR2 sequences are LGHDT and YNNKEL (reference sequence). This CDR3 comprises 17 residues. The junction had 8 bases not matched to a gene; V was cut back by 0 bases and J by 8 bases. CDR3 sequence (DNA): TGTGCCAGCAGCCAAGATTCAAGGGCTAGCGGGAGGGATGAGCAGTTCTTC. Residues: CASSQDSRASGRDEQFF.

This clonotype has only a few counts. This chain uses TRBV12-3 or TRBV12-4 with TRBJ2-7; 10 positions match TRBD2. The J segment lost 2 bases and the V segment lost 2 bases, leaving 12 bases of the junction unmatched. CDR3 length equals 18 residues. The CDR3 DNA sequence: TGTGCCAGCAGTTTATGGTCTAGCGGGAGTATAAATACCTACGAGCAGTACTTC. Translation gives CASSLWSSGSINTYEQYF.

This clonotype was seen many times. V and J are TRBV27 and TRBJ2-3, with 7 bases identical to TRBD1. The CDR3 length is 17 residues. Germline CDR1 is MNHEY and CDR2 is SMNVEV (reference sequence). V was pared by 4 bases and J by 4 bases, with 14 bases of the junction left unmatched. The CDR3 loop reads CASSSRPTGVEADTQYF. CDR3 in DNA: TGTGCCAGCAGTTCCCGCCCCACAGGGGTAGAGGCAGATACGCAGTATTTT.

The V and J genes are TRBV4-3 and TRBJ2-7; D may be TRBD2 (5 bases). Trimming shortened V by 0 bases and J by 3 bases, and 6 bases separated the two germline ends. The CDR3 runs to 13 residues. Germline values: CDR1 LGHNA, CDR2 YSLEER. The CDR3 DNA follows: TGCGCCAGCAGCCAAGACGGGATCTACGAGCAGTACTTC. Amino acids: CASSQDGIYEQYF.